Listed below are T cell receptor beta chains from one sample, sequenced in a study of cytomegalovirus exposure and HLA in healthy donors. Measured with immunoSEQ multiplex PCR; TCRdb has only the in-frame clones, and not every one. Of about 170,000 clones detected, roughly 70% appear once; the ten largest clones hold approximately 3%. What was sequenced was PBMCs. These receptors were taken from a woman in her forties or fifties in good health and CMV-seropositive. Both conserved end residues are part of each CDR3. The D gene is left open where the match is weak. Clone size appears in some rows only: once, few, many, or a class for an expanded clone.

>TRBJ2-7|NA|TRBV2|NA
CASRSNRQSRASEQYF
TGTGCCAGCAGAAGCAACCGACAGTCCCGCGCGTCCGAGCAGTACTTC
>TRBJ1-2|NA|TRBV30|NA
CAWTRTNYGYTF
TGTGCCTGGACGCGGACTAACTATGGCTACACCTTC
>TRBJ2-1|NA|TRBV12-5|NA
CASALVGLTNEQFF
TGTGCTAGTGCTCTGGTCGGACTAACCAATGAGCAGTTCTTC
>TRBJ1-5|NA|TRBV2|NA
CASSRDFNQPQHF
TGTGCCAGTAGCCGGGACTTCAATCAGCCCCAGCATTTT
>TRBJ2-1|NA|TRBV7-9|TRBD1
CASSPNLGQGAYNEQFF
TGTGCCAGCAGCCCTAATCTGGGACAGGGGGCTTACAATGAGCAGTTCTTC
>TRBJ2-7|once|TRBV5-1|TRBD2
CASSRSAGGLDEQYF
TGCGCCAGCAGCCGATCAGCGGGGGGGCTCGACGAGCAGTACTTC
>TRBJ2-7|NA|TRBV5-1|NA
CASQSGLGEQYF
TGCGCCAGCCAGTCGGGTCTGGGCGAGCAGTACTTC
>TRBJ1-1|NA|TRBV19|NA
CASSRGGLNTEAFF
TGTGCCAGTAGTCGAGGGGGTCTGAACACTGAAGCTTTCTTT
>TRBJ1-4|NA|TRBV6-6|NA
CASSYLQGSGEKLFF
TGTGCCAGCAGTTATTTACAGGGAAGTGGTGAAAAACTGTTTTTT
>TRBJ1-5|once|TRBV5-1|NA
CASSPLGGYQPQHF
TGCGCCAGCAGCCCCTTGGGGGGATATCAGCCCCAGCATTTT
>TRBJ1-1|NA|TRBV7-8|NA
CASSLGFQGGGSEAFF
TGTGCCAGCAGCTTAGGATTCCAGGGAGGGGGTTCTGAAGCTTTCTTT
>TRBJ2-1|NA|TRBV6-1|TRBD2
CASSDMGLAGGQSYNEQFF
TGTGCCAGCAGTGATATGGGACTAGCGGGGGGTCAATCCTACAATGAGCAGTTCTTC
>TRBJ1-1|NA|TRBV27|NA
CASSLVPTGMGTEAFF
TGTGCCAGCAGCCTCGTCCCCACAGGGATGGGCACTGAAGCTTTCTTT